The present entry profiles one T cell receptor (beta chain) with its context. Its target is unknown. The data originate from a study of siplizumab effects on memory and regulatory T cells. Study-level findings and limits: Sequences that were alloreactive and traceable to unstimulated CD4+ memory cells were significantly reduced by siplizumab.

The protocol was immunoSEQ multiplex PCR, while the TCRdb copy is restricted to in-frame clones and leaves out a portion. The profile shows roughly 60,000 clones, just over 90% of them singletons. There are 13 residues in the CDR3. Germline V CDR1 and CDR2: LNHDA, SQIVND (reference sequence). Losses at the gene ends were 5 bases for V and 4 bases for J; bases not matched to a gene: 4. The rearrangement uses TRBV19 and TRBJ2-7; TRBD1 matches at 8 bases. Sequenced sample: CD8+ T cells sorted from blood. The sequence was collected from a human donor in good health. The CDR3 loop is CASSSGQGYEQYF. CDR3 DNA sequence: TGTGCCAGTAGTTCCGGACAGGGTTACGAGCAGTACTTC. The entire variable domain, with the rest obtained from reference TRBV19 and TRBJ2-7, is as follows: DGGITQSPKYLFRKEGQNVTLSCEQNLNHDAMYWYRQDPGQGLRLIYYSQIVNDFQKGDIAEGYSVSREKKESFPLTVTSAQKNPTAFYLCASSSGQGYEQYFGPGTRLTVT.